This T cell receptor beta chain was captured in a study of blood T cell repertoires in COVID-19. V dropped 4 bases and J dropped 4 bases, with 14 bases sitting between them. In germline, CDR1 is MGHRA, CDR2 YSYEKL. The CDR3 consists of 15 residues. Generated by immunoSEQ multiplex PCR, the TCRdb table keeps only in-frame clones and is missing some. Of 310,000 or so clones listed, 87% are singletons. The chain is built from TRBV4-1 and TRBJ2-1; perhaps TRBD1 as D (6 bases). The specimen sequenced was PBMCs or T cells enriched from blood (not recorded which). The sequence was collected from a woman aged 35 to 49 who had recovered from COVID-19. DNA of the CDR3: TGCGCCAGCAGCCGAATGACAGGACCTTACAATGAGCAGTTCTTC. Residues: CASSRMTGPYNEQFF.